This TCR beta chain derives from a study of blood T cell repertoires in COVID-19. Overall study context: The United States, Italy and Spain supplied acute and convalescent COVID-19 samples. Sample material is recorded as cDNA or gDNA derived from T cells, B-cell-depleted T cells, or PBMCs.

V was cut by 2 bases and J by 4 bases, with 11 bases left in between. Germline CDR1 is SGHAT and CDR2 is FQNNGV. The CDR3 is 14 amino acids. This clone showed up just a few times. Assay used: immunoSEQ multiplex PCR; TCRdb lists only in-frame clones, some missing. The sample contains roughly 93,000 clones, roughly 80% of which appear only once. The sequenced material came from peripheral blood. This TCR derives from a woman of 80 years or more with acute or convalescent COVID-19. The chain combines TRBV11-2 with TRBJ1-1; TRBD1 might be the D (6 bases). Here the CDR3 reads CASSLRGGFTEAFF. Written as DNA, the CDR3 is TGTGCCAGCAGCTTAAGGGGGGGCTTCACTGAAGCTTTCTTT.